Given below is one T cell receptor (beta chain) in context. Sequencing was performed with immunoSEQ multiplex PCR; in TCRdb, only in-frame clones are kept and a portion is missing. In the table there are roughly 190,000 clones, around 94% of which are singletons. The CDR3 is 18 residues long. After removal of 0 bases from V and 0 bases from J, the junction contained 8 bases not matched to a gene. Per germline, CDR1 SGHNT and CDR2 YYREEE (reference sequence). The data were taken from a study of blood T cell repertoires in COVID-19. Study-level background: Acute-phase and convalescent COVID-19 samples originated in the United States, Italy and Spain.

The chain is built from TRBV5-4 and TRBJ2-7, with TRBD1 identical over 11 bases. Sequencing was carried out using peripheral blood. This TCR derives from a man aged 25-45 years with COVID-19, enrolled during active disease. The CDR3 DNA follows: TGTGCCAGCAGCTTGGCCACCGGGACAGGGGGAAACTCCTACGAGCAGTACTTC. Amino acids: CASSLATGTGGNSYEQYF. Filled out from reference TRBV5-4 and TRBJ2-7, the complete variable domain reads ETGVTQSPTHLIKTRGQQVTLRCSSQSGHNTVSWYQQALGQGPQFIFQYYREEENGRGNFPPRFSGLQFPNYSSELNVNALELDDSALYLCASSLATGTGGNSYEQYFGPGTRLTVT.